These T cell receptor beta chains were read from a single sample in a study of graft-versus-host responses after intestinal transplantation. Using immunoSEQ multiplex PCR, the repertoire was profiled, and TCRdb retains in-frame clones only, with some absent. There are 3,500 to 5,000 clones in the sample; over 25% occur only once, and approximately 8% lies in the top ten. The sequenced sample was alloreactive CD4+ T cells from a mixed lymphocyte reaction culture, obtained before transplantation. The receptor set was obtained from a human patient who was an organ donor for intestinal transplantation. The CDR3 runs from the conserved cysteine through the conserved F or W. D genes are given only for firm matches. Rows give clone size only sometimes, using once, few, many, or a class for an expanded clone.

TRBV2	TRBJ2-5	-	-	CASSGETRETQYF	TGTGCCAGCAGTGGCGAGACTCGGGAGACCCAGTACTTC
TRBV9	TRBJ2-3	TRBD2	few	CASSVFLAGGTQYF	TGTGCCAGCAGCGTATTCCTAGCGGGGGGTACGCAGTATTTT
TRBV4-2	TRBJ1-6	-	-	CASSQEGKGAKLHSPLHF	TGTGCCAGCAGCCAAGAAGGGAAAGGGGCTAAACTACATTCACCCCTCCACTTT
TRBV7-2	TRBJ2-5	TRBD2	large	CASSLPRGVETQYF	TGTGCCAGCAGCTTACCGCGGGGGGTGGAGACCCAGTACTTC
TRBV10-3	TRBJ2-7	-	few	CASSSFYEQYF	TGTGCCAGCAGCTCATTCTACGAGCAGTACTTC
TRBV29-1	TRBJ1-5	-	-	CSALTGNQPQHF	TGCAGCGCTCTGACAGGCAATCAGCCCCAGCATTTT
TRBV6-6	TRBJ2-5	-	medium-sized	CASSPGLGQETQYF	TGTGCCAGCAGTCCGGGACTGGGCCAAGAGACCCAGTACTTC
TRBV5-1	TRBJ2-5	TRBD2	medium-sized	CASSLVLAVETQYF	TGCGCCAGCAGCTTGGTACTAGCGGTAGAGACCCAGTACTTC
TRBV11-2	TRBJ2-5	-	-	CASSLVRGGQETQYF	TGTGCCAGCAGCTTAGTCAGGGGAGGGCAAGAGACCCAGTACTTC
TRBV10-3	TRBJ2-5	TRBD2	-	CAISERGEGRGQYF	TGTGCCATCAGTGAGCGGGGGGAGGGAAGGGGCCAGTACTTC
TRBV6-9	TRBJ2-7	TRBD2	many	CASSSPGGTYEQYF	TGTGCCAGCAGTTCCCCGGGAGGGACCTACGAGCAGTACTTC
TRBV7-9	TRBJ2-3	-	-	CASSPLGEVSTDTQYF	TGTGCCAGCAGCCCCCTGGGAGAAGTGAGCACAGATACGCAGTATTTT
TRBV6-1	TRBJ2-7	TRBD1	many	CASKRDRGPYEQYF	TGTGCCAGCAAAAGGGACAGGGGACCCTACGAGCAGTACTTC
TRBV7-9	TRBJ1-3	-	medium-sized	CASSPDLGISGNTIYF	TGTGCCAGCAGCCCCGACCTCGGGATCTCTGGAAACACCATATATTTT
TRBV5-1	TRBJ2-4	-	few	CASSLTGAKNIQYF	TGCGCCAGCAGCTTGACAGGGGCCAAAAACATTCAGTACTTC
TRBV19	TRBJ2-1	-	few	CASRPVGQWSEQFF	TGTGCCAGTAGACCCGTCGGTCAGTGGAGTGAGCAGTTCTTC
TRBV6-1	TRBJ2-7	TRBD1	few	CASSERPSTGVAYEQYF	TGTGCCAGCAGTGAAAGGCCTTCGACAGGGGTTGCCTACGAGCAGTACTTC
TRBV4-3	TRBJ1-2	-	few	CASSQDFQPNYGYTF	TGCGCCAGCAGCCAAGATTTCCAGCCTAACTATGGCTACACCTTC
TRBV11-2	TRBJ1-4	-	-	CASSYPDVRREKLFF	TGTGCCAGCAGCTACCCGGACGTACGGCGGGAAAAACTGTTTTTT
TRBV4-1	TRBJ1-2	-	-	CASSQDLNRAGGYTF	TGCGCCAGCAGCCAAGATCTAAACAGGGCAGGTGGCTACACCTTC
TRBV7-2	TRBJ2-3	TRBD2	-	CASSPKLAGATDTQYF	TGTGCCAGCAGCCCCAAACTAGCGGGGGCCACAGATACGCAGTATTTT
TRBV10-3	TRBJ2-5	-	-	CAISEGQVGGGPHQYF	TGTGCCATCAGTGAAGGACAGGTTGGGGGGGGACCCCACCAGTACTTC